This paragraph covers one T cell receptor beta chain sequence. These data come from a study of blood T cell repertoires in COVID-19. Study as a whole: Material from acute and convalescent COVID-19 was sourced from the United States, Italy and Spain. PBMCs, B-cell-depleted T cells, or T cells provided the cDNA or gDNA that made up the material.

Trimming cost V 1 base and J 5 bases; bases outside gene matches: 4. CDR1 is MGHRA and CDR2 is YSYEKL in the germline V gene. This CDR3 has 15 residues. Methods used by the authors: Reference gene primers were amplified, and this amplification served to estimate nucleated cell counts. TCRdb's table, derived via immunoSEQ multiplex PCR, lists solely in-frame clones and lacks some. The D gene and trimming were derived from the DNA, and the V and J assignments and clone size from that table. The sample has approximately 160,000 clones, 80% to 85% seen once. The sequencing input was peripheral blood. This chain joins TRBV4-1 and TRBJ1-1, with 10 bases matching TRBD1. The sequence was collected from a man between 18 and 29 years old with active or convalescent COVID-19. The CDR3 loop reads CASSQGQGARTEAFF. The CDR3 region has the DNA TGCGCCAGCAGCCAAGGACAGGGGGCAAGGACTGAAGCTTTCTTT.